The clone carrying this T cell receptor beta chain was counted at least ten times. Its target is unknown. This sample was taken from a study of spatial heterogeneity in lung cancer. Study findings and constraints: Mutation counts in tumors were tracked by counts of expanded intratumoral alpha and beta TCRs.

The CDR3 is 15 residues long. The germline V gene has CDR1 LGHDT and CDR2 YNNKEL (reference sequence). After removal of 0 bases from V and 7 bases from J, the junction contained 5 bases not matched to a gene. TCRdb itself ran the 5' RACE reads through MiXCR, one entry per CDR3 protein. Of around 15,000 distinct CDR3 sequences listed, around 7% are singletons. The time point here: sample taken at primary tumor resection. Sequenced here: lung tumor tissue, sampled at surgery. V is TRBV3-1 and J is TRBJ2-7; the match to TRBD1 covers 11 bases. The clonotype comes from a female donor with early-stage non-small cell lung cancer. The CDR3 reads CASSQEGQGAGEQYF. The CDR3, as DNA: TGTGCCAGCAGCCAAGAAGGACAGGGGGCAGGGGAGCAGTACTTC.